The rows below give T cell receptor beta chains drawn from one sample of a study of identical twins. TCRdb analysed the 5' RACE reads with MiXCR anew, one entry per CDR3 protein. The data contain about 790,000 distinct CDR3 sequences, 15% to 20% of them singletons. The sample also formed part of further work on T cells expressing NK-cell markers.

What was sequenced was PBMCs. The receptors shown here come from a young woman in good health. Each CDR3 is given with its conserved first and last residue.

J | V | CDR3
TRBJ2-4 | TRBV7-2 | CASSLEYPGLQYF
TRBJ1-5 | TRBV12-3/TRBV12-4 | CASSFSVNQPQHF
TRBJ2-2 | TRBV27 | CASSLWPGTGELFF
TRBJ1-5 | TRBV6-2/TRBV6-3 | CASSWGRVSNQPQHF
TRBJ2-1 | TRBV20-1 | CSALKGGDHEQFF
TRBJ2-7 | TRBV7-2 | CASSSTRSSAYEQYF
TRBJ2-7 | TRBV10-1 | CASSQGLPSYEQYF
TRBJ1-2 | TRBV29-1 | CSGSGLNEGYTF
TRBJ2-7 | TRBV5-1 | CASSLTHDVEQYF
TRBJ2-5 | TRBV3-1 | CASSQELHRRETQYF
TRBJ2-1 | TRBV27 | CASSFSRTSDEQFF
TRBJ2-1 | TRBV14 | CASSQDLGSAFEQFF
TRBJ2-1 | TRBV18 | CASSPLAGAGEQFF
TRBJ2-1 | TRBV5-1 | CASSFRHGEQFF
TRBJ2-4 | TRBV15 | CATSRDFPVGAKNIQYF
TRBJ1-1 | TRBV5-1 | CASSQTPYGDGSEAFF
TRBJ2-5 | TRBV20-1 | CSATGWQETQYF
TRBJ1-1 | TRBV3-1 | CASSAQQAQAFF
TRBJ2-3 | TRBV3-1 | CASSQRAASGVSTDTQYF
TRBJ2-3 | TRBV12-3/TRBV12-4 | CASSPGANTQYF
TRBJ2-3 | TRBV27 | CASSGQGGLTDTQYF
TRBJ2-1 | TRBV5-1 | CASSLMAGGTYNEQFF
TRBJ1-2 | TRBV12-3/TRBV12-4 | CASSFGQGTYGYTF
TRBJ2-7 | TRBV29-1 | CSAARGQESWSYEQYF
TRBJ1-2 | TRBV6-1 | CASRTGQDYGYTF
TRBJ2-1 | TRBV6-2/TRBV6-3 | CASTWTSRYEQFF
TRBJ1-5 | TRBV6-1 | CASYPGRGANQPQHF
TRBJ2-5 | TRBV7-8 | CASSSSSSGSGTETQYF
TRBJ2-3 | TRBV5-1 | CASSLDRTTGADTQYF
TRBJ2-5 | TRBV25-1 | CASSEFKPGQQGETQYF
TRBJ2-5 | TRBV18 | CASSPGLADETQYF
TRBJ1-1 | TRBV11-2 | CASSSLRGYTEAFF
TRBJ2-3 | TRBV20-1 | CSGSGVGTSFGTQYF
TRBJ1-4 | TRBV20-1 | CSARGTNEKLFF
TRBJ1-5 | TRBV7-9 | CASTLGGEPQHF
TRBJ1-2 | TRBV7-2 | CAVWTRVNYGYTF
TRBJ1-1 | TRBV20-1 | CSVTGGASLGTEAFF
TRBJ1-1 | TRBV5-5 | CASSPGVANTEAFF
TRBJ2-7 | TRBV5-1 | CASSAGDTTGSYEQYF
TRBJ2-5 | TRBV7-2 | CASSLVGTSLEETQYF
TRBJ2-2 | TRBV10-3 | CAISERQGATGELFF
TRBJ2-5 | TRBV21-1 | CASSLRWGRGKATQYF
TRBJ2-7 | TRBV29-1 | CSVEGGARYEQYF